These 5 T cell receptor beta chains came from one sample sequenced in a study of blood T cells in healthy people across ages. The use of a sample-barcoded 5' primer and a J-beta primer mix characterized a second PCR of about 6 to 11 cycles. In TCRdb, the 5' RACE reads were re-called with MiXCR into one record per CDR3 protein. This table holds more than 1,000,000 distinct CDR3 sequences, approximately 25% found once. The sample also formed part of further work on T cells of mothers and their children.

The specimen was blood. These TCRs come from a girl between 2 and 10 years old in good health.

The chain combines TRBV6-5 with TRBJ1-1; D gene unclear. Trimming left V 5 bases short and J 4 bases short, with 14 bases between. This CDR3 region has 14 residues. The germline CDR1 and CDR2 sequences are MNHEY and SVGAGI. CDR3 in DNA: TGTGCCAGCAGTGCGACCTTTCCACCCACTGAAGCTTTCTTT. Protein: CASSATFPPTEAFF.

This chain uses TRBV20-1 with TRBJ1-2, with no clear D. Looked up from germline, CDR1 is DFQATT and CDR2 is SNEGSKA (reference sequence). The CDR3 is 13 residues long. Trimming pared 1 base from V and 2 bases from J, leaving 8 bases between. The CDR3 bases are TGCAGTGCTAGAGTGGCGACAAACTATGGCTACACCTTC. It encodes CSARVATNYGYTF.

The gene calls are TRBV27 and TRBJ1-2; 8 bases align to TRBD1. Per germline, CDR1 MNHEY and CDR2 SMNVEV (reference sequence). CDR3 length: 14 residues. With 6 bases clipped from V and 6 bases from J, the junction kept 9 bases outside the gene matches. The CDR3, as DNA: TGTGCCAGCAGCCGCTCGGGACAGGTCCATGGCTACACCTTC. Its translation is CASSRSGQVHGYTF.

V and J are TRBV7-3 and TRBJ2-2; possibly TRBD2 for D (6 bases). The V gene's germline CDR1 is SGHTA and CDR2 FQGTGA. The CDR3 covers 15 residues. Trimming took off 3 bases at V and 4 bases at J, with 12 bases between the two ends. The CDR3 DNA sequence: TGTGCCAGCAGCTTGGCACTAGCCTTCACCGGGGAGCTGTTTTTT. Translation: CASSLALAFTGELFF.

This clonotype was seen more than once but under ten times. V gene TRBV6-2 or TRBV6-3 combines with J gene TRBJ2-5; D remains ambiguous. The V end was cut by 11 bases, the J end by 4 bases, with 17 bases between. The germline gives CDR1 MNHEY, CDR2 SVGEGT. The CDR3 has 13 residues. The CDR3: CAAGAALVETQYF. The CDR3, as DNA: TGTGCCGCCGGAGCTGCCCTAGTAGAGACCCAGTACTTC.